The 10 T cell receptor beta chains in this list originate from one sample, sequenced in a study of T cell clonality in common variable immunodeficiency. Only in-frame clones appear in the TCRdb table, and some are missing; sequencing was by immunoSEQ multiplex PCR. The table lists tens of thousands of clones, with no singletons. Sequenced material: peripheral blood mononuclear cells. Source of these receptors: a person between 18 and 75 years old in good health.

In this sample, this clone turned up many times. The read falls 3 residues short of the CDR3 end, and the missing part is taken from the germline J gene. The V call is TRBV5-1, the J call TRBJ2-5; D remains ambiguous. Germline V lookup: CDR1 SGHRS, CDR2 YFSETQ. V was cut by 4 bases and J by 2 bases, with 9 bases left in between. The CDR3 length is 13 residues. The CDR3 protein is CASSEGSQETQYF. The sequenced part of the CDR3 DNA is TGCGCCAGCAGCGAAGGGTCACAAGAGACC.

This clone was seen a handful of times. The read stops 3 residues short of the end of the CDR3; the missing end is completed from the germline J gene. This chain connects TRBV18 to TRBJ1-6; 7 bases fit TRBD1. CDR1 is KGHSH, CDR2 LQKENI, per germline. This CDR3 spans 18 amino acids. Trimming took 5 bases from V and 8 from J; bases not matched to a gene: 18. CDR3 DNA, as far as it was read: TGTGCCAGCTCATCCACATCAGCTGAGACAGGGCCCGATTCACCC. It translates to CASSSTSAETGPDSP. The complete CDR3 sequence is CASSSTSAETGPDSPLHF.

This clone was seen at least ten times. The read stops 3 residues short of the end of the CDR3; the missing end is completed from the germline J gene. The chain is built from TRBV20-1 and TRBJ2-1; 10 nucleotides match TRBD2. Per the germline V gene, CDR1 is DFQATT and CDR2 is SNEGSKA (reference sequence). The CDR3 extends over 16 amino acids. The V gene end was trimmed by 3 bases and the J gene end by 7 bases; junction bases not matched to a gene: 12. CDR3 sequence: CSARRGLGTSVNEQFF. The DNA read from the CDR3 is TGCAGTGCTAGGAGGGGATTAGGGACTAGCGTGAATGAG.

This clone was seen at least ten times. The DNA ends 3 residues before the CDR3 does, and the rest of the CDR3 is filled in from the germline J gene. The V and J genes are TRBV20-1 and TRBJ1-2, with unresolved D. The CDR3 extends over 16 amino acids. Trimming took 3 bases from V and 2 from J, leaving 19 bases between them. Germline V gene lookup returns CDR1 DFQATT and CDR2 SNEGSKA (reference sequence). The CDR3 DNA, read in part, is TGCAGTGCTAGCCCCCTGAGCAGGCCCCAAAACTATGGC. Its protein product is CSASPLSRPQNYG. The full CDR3 sequence reads CSASPLSRPQNYGYTF.

This clone came up many times. Sequencing ends 3 residues short of the CDR3 end; the germline J gene provides the rest. This chain uses TRBV9 with TRBJ2-1; the D is unclear. The germline CDR1 and CDR2 sequences are SGDLS and YYNGEE. V lost 1 base to trimming and J lost 8 bases, with 7 bases between them. The CDR3 has 12 amino acids. This CDR3 is CASSVSSDEQFF. The sequenced CDR3 bases are TGTGCCAGCAGCGTATCGTCAGATGAG.

This clone was detected many times. The sequence runs out 3 residues before the end of the CDR3; the remainder is reconstructed from the germline J gene. The V and J genes are TRBV7-3 and TRBJ2-5; 8 bases are a match to TRBD1. Trimming took 5 bases from V and 4 from J; bases not matched to a gene: 6. The CDR3 runs 14 residues. CDR1 is SGHTA and CDR2 is FQGTGA in the germline V gene. The CDR3 loop is CASSQGARRETQYF. Partial CDR3 DNA: TGTGCCAGCAGCCAGGGGGCCCGAAGAGAGACC. The full variable domain, completed using reference TRBV7-3 and TRBJ2-5, is GAGVSQTPSNKVTEKGKYVELRCDPISGHTALYWYRQSLGQGPEFLIYFQGTGAADDSGLPNDRFFAVRPEGSVSTLKIQRTERGDSAVYLCASSQGARRETQYFGPGTRLLVL.

CDR3 sequence: CASSWGGSYNEKLFF. The sequenced CDR3 bases are TGTGCCAGCAGCTGGGGGGGCTCCTATAATGAAAAA. The V gene is TRBV11-2, the J gene TRBJ1-4; a possible D gene is TRBD1 (6 bases). The DNA ends 3 residues before the CDR3 does, and the rest of the CDR3 is filled in from the germline J gene. This CDR3 has 15 amino acids. Germline V CDR1 and CDR2: SGHAT, FQNNGV. V lost 4 bases, J lost 4 bases, and 13 bases lay in between.

This clone was recorded many times. From the germline J gene comes the end of the CDR3, since the read stops 3 residues before it. The gene calls are TRBV20-1 and TRBJ1-5, with a tentative D call TRBD1 (5 bases). The germline V gene encodes CDR1 DFQATT and CDR2 SNEGSKA (reference sequence). Deletions cut 3 bases from V and 4 bases from J, with 10 bases between. The CDR3 runs to 13 residues. CDR3 sequence: CSARQGGNQPQHF. The CDR3 bases that were read are TGCAGTGCTAGGCAGGGAGGGAATCAGCCC.

This clone was counted many times. The read terminates 3 residues ahead of where the CDR3 ends, so the germline J gene completes it. V usage is TRBV18 and J usage is TRBJ1-4; 7 bases match TRBD1. This CDR3 comprises 15 residues. CDR1 is KGHSH and CDR2 is LQKENI in the germline V gene. The junction had 6 bases not matched to a gene; V was cut back by 1 base and J by 7 bases. The DNA read from the CDR3 is TGTGCCAGCTCACCACTTAGGGGGCAGGTTGAAAAA. As protein: CASSPLRGQVEK. The whole CDR3 region reads CASSPLRGQVEKLFF.

This clone was found many times. Read sequence stops 3 residues before the CDR3 end, and the germline J gene provides the missing end. This chain joins TRBV19 and TRBJ1-1; D unresolved. The CDR3 is 14 residues long. V gave up 2 bases and J gave up 0 bases, with 7 bases separating them. Germline CDR1 LNHDA, CDR2 SQIVND (reference sequence). CDR3 in amino acids: CASSIQAMNTEAFF. Partial CDR3 DNA: TGTGCCAGTAGTATACAGGCCATGAACACTGAA.